These 32 T cell receptor beta chains were all obtained from the same sample, sequenced in a study of blood T cell repertoires in COVID-19. Sequencing was performed with immunoSEQ multiplex PCR; in TCRdb, only in-frame clones are kept and a portion is missing. The repertoire has about 350,000 clones, almost 90% of them found once; the top ten carry approximately 0.93%. The sample taken for sequencing was PBMCs or T cells enriched from blood (not recorded which). These receptor sequences come from a woman aged 25-40 years who had been exposed to COVID-19.

The V gene is TRBV21-1, the J gene TRBJ2-1; TRBD1 is the table's D call, not checked against the DNA. TRBV21-1 is labeled a pseudogene. This CDR3 is built from 15 residues. The CDR3 loop is CASSLRPPGGFEQFF. The CDR3, as DNA: TGTGCCAGCAGTCTTCGACCACCAGGGGGATTTGAGCAGTTCTTC.

This rearrangement joins TRBV5-1 to TRBJ2-5; a weak D match, TRBD2 (6 bases). CDR1 and CDR2 (germline): SGHRS, YFSETQ. V dropped 5 bases and J dropped 2 bases, with 16 bases sitting between them. The length of the CDR3 is 15 residues. The CDR3 spells CASSKDGGKQETQYF. The CDR3, as DNA: TGCGCCAGCAGTAAGGACGGAGGGAAACAAGAGACCCAGTACTTC. The variable domain in full, completed from reference TRBV5-1 and TRBJ2-5, reads KAGVTQTPRYLIKTRGQQVTLSCSPISGHRSVSWYQQTPGQGLQFLFEYFSETQRNKGNFPGRFSGRQFSNSRSEMNVSTLELGDSALYLCASSKDGGKQETQYFGPGTRLLVL.

The chain joins TRBV18 to TRBJ2-7, with D hard to call. V lost 4 bases, J lost 3 bases, and 10 bases lay in between. The CDR3 is made up of 13 amino acids. Germline lookup yields CDR1 KGHSH and CDR2 LQKENI. The CDR3: CASSQEPGYEQYF. The CDR3 bases are TGTGCCAGCTCACAGGAACCGGGCTACGAGCAGTACTTC.

This chain links TRBV9 with TRBJ1-2, with a weak D call TRBD1 (6 bases). Trimming left V 1 base short and J 4 bases short, with 11 bases between. The CDR3 covers 14 residues. CDR1 and CDR2 from the germline V gene are SGDLS and YYNGEE. CDR3 sequence reads: CASSVSTGTYGYTF. CDR3 nucleotides: TGTGCCAGCAGCGTATCCACAGGGACCTATGGCTACACCTTC.

The rearrangement links TRBV3-1 (or the pseudogene TRBV3-2) to TRBJ1-5, with 7 bases lining up with TRBD1. V was clipped by 0 bases and J by 5 bases; unmatched bases: 4. This CDR3 contains 15 residues. Germline values: CDR1 LGHDT, CDR2 YNNKEL (reference sequence). CDR3 nucleotide sequence: TGTGCCAGCAGCCAAGACAGGGGGTCTCATCAGCCCCAGCATTTT. Protein product: CASSQDRGSHQPQHF.

The rearrangement links TRBV3-1 (or the pseudogene TRBV3-2) to TRBJ1-1; 7 bases map to TRBD1. Germline CDR1 reads LGHDT; CDR2 reads YNNKEL (reference sequence). CDR3 length: 14 residues. V shed 3 bases, J shed 0 bases, and the junction held 1 base outside the gene matches. For the CDR3, the DNA is TGTGCCAGCAGCCAGGGGACAGTGAACACTGAAGCTTTCTTT. This gives the protein CASSQGTVNTEAFF.

This chain joins TRBV28 and TRBJ1-4, with 7 bases fitting TRBD1. Germline V gene lookup returns CDR1 MDHEN and CDR2 SYDVKM. The CDR3 extends over 12 amino acids. J gave up 10 bases and V 10 bases, and 9 bases lay outside the gene matches. The CDR3, as DNA: TGTGCCACCCAACCCAGGGGGACAAAACTGTTTTTT. This translates into CATQPRGTKLFF.

The chain employs TRBV27 and TRBJ2-7, with D perhaps TRBD1 (6 bases). V lost 5 bases and J lost 0, with 11 bases in between. CDR3 length equals 14 residues. Germline V gives CDR1 MNHEY, CDR2 SMNVEV (reference sequence). The CDR3 sequence is CASSTDRFSYEQYF. The CDR3 coding sequence is TGTGCCAGCAGTACCGACAGGTTCTCCTACGAGCAGTACTTC.

This clone was seen a handful of times. The CDR3 loop is CASSFGQGRNSYEQYF. In DNA form, the CDR3 reads TGTGCCAGCAGTTTCGGGCAGGGGCGTAACTCCTACGAGCAGTACTTC. This chain connects TRBV28 to TRBJ2-7, with D possibly matching TRBD1 (6 bases). This CDR3 has 16 residues. Germline-derived CDR1 and CDR2 are MDHEN and SYDVKM. The germline V and J ends were trimmed by 3 bases and 0 bases, with 15 bases remaining between them.

The chain uses TRBV28 and TRBJ1-3; possibly TRBD1 for D (6 bases). The CDR3 length is 17 residues. From germline, CDR1 is MDHEN and CDR2 SYDVKM. V shed 6 bases and J shed 7 bases, with 25 bases lying between them. Here the CDR3 DNA reads TGTGCCAGCAGCCGAAGGGGGAGGGGGGCGAACAGGAACACCATATATTTT. It is translated as CASSRRGRGANRNTIYF.

The chain links TRBV7-6 to TRBJ2-1, with D perhaps matching TRBD1 (6 bases). The CDR3 loop spans 16 amino acids. With 5 bases removed from V and 6 bases from J, the gap between germline ends came to 20 bases. Germline V lookup: CDR1 SGHVS, CDR2 FNYEAQ. In DNA, the CDR3 is TGTGCCAGCAGCCCGTACCGGGACAAAGCCGCCAATGAGCAGTTCTTC. Its translation: CASSPYRDKAANEQFF.

This chain joins TRBV4-2 and TRBJ2-5, with 8 bases matching TRBD2. The J segment lost 2 bases and the V segment lost 0 bases, leaving 8 bases of the junction unmatched. The CDR3 is made up of 17 amino acids. Germline loops: CDR1 LGHNA, CDR2 YNFKEQ. DNA for the CDR3: TGTGCCAGCAGCCAAGAGTCGGGCGGGAGGTGGCAAGAGACCCAGTACTTC. It translates to CASSQESGGRWQETQYF.

This clone has just a few counts. V usage is TRBV28 and J usage is TRBJ1-2, with TRBD1 matching 10 bases. The V gene end was trimmed by 2 bases and the J gene end by 2 bases; junction bases not matched to a gene: 14. The CDR3 has 19 residues. The germline V gene encodes CDR1 MDHEN and CDR2 SYDVKM. The CDR3 DNA reads as TGTGCCAGCAGTTTACCCGACCTCCTGACAGGGGGCCACAACTATGGCTACACCTTC. Translating it yields CASSLPDLLTGGHNYGYTF.

V is TRBV6-5 and J is TRBJ1-6; TRBD1 aligns across 7 bases. The germline CDR1 and CDR2 sequences are MNHEY and SVGAGI. The CDR3 is made up of 14 amino acids. V dropped 5 bases and J dropped 9; count of bases not matched to a gene: 7. The CDR3: CASSKRQGGSPLHF. The DNA of the CDR3 is TGTGCCAGCAGTAAAAGACAGGGTGGTTCACCCCTCCACTTT.

V usage is TRBV2 and J usage is TRBJ1-5; a weak D match, TRBD1 (6 bases). Germline values: CDR1 SNHLY, CDR2 FYNNEI. The CDR3 extends over 16 amino acids. V lost 6 bases, J lost 2 bases, and 17 bases lay in between. The CDR3 coding sequence is TGTGCCAGCAGGGAAACAGGGATCTACCGCAATCAGCCCCAGCATTTT. This codes for CASRETGIYRNQPQHF.

In DNA, the CDR3 is TGTGCCAGCAGTCCCGTAAAAACTAGCGGGAGGTTCTTC. Translated, it gives CASSPVKTSGRFF. This chain connects TRBV28 to TRBJ2-1; 11 bases agree with TRBD2. There are 13 residues in the CDR3. Per the germline V gene, CDR1 is MDHEN and CDR2 is SYDVKM. V was clipped by 5 bases and J by 15 bases; unmatched bases: 9.

This clone showed up just once. The chain couples TRBV24-1 to TRBJ2-5, with 9 bases aligning to TRBD1. The CDR3 runs 14 residues. Germline lookup yields CDR1 KGHDR and CDR2 SFDVKD. Losses at the gene ends were 5 bases for V and 5 bases for J; bases not matched to a gene: 5. The CDR3 region is CATSVQGAGETQYF. The CDR3 DNA reads as TGTGCCACCAGTGTACAGGGGGCAGGGGAGACCCAGTACTTC.

J is TRBJ1-2 and V is TRBV24-1, with TRBD1 identical over 7 bases. Germline CDR1 KGHDR, CDR2 SFDVKD. The CDR3 is 13 residues long. Losses at the gene ends were 7 bases for V and 3 bases for J; bases not matched to a gene: 4. This CDR3 is CATSPGTDYGYTF. CDR3 in DNA: TGTGCCACCAGCCCCGGGACAGACTATGGCTACACCTTC.

This clone has just a few counts. The chain links TRBV6-5 to TRBJ1-5, with a tentative D call TRBD1 (5 bases). The CDR3 extends over 14 amino acids. CDR1 and CDR2 (germline): MNHEY, SVGAGI. The V end was cut by 5 bases, the J end by 3 bases, with 11 bases between. CDR3 loop: CASSIDSFNQPQHF. CDR3 bases: TGTGCCAGCAGTATAGACAGCTTCAATCAGCCCCAGCATTTT.

The chain combines TRBV7-8 with TRBJ2-1; D possibly corresponds to TRBD2 (6 bases). Germline V gene data show CDR1 as SGHVS and CDR2 as FQNEAQ. This CDR3 comprises 16 residues. V was trimmed by 5 bases and J by 2 bases, leaving 16 bases between them. CDR3 DNA sequence: TGTGCCAGCAGCGCGACGCCCGCGGGGACCTACAATGAGCAGTTCTTC. Amino acids: CASSATPAGTYNEQFF.

This clone was seen a single time. The rearrangement uses TRBV25-1 and TRBJ1-3; 8 bases are a match to TRBD1. This CDR3 has 17 amino acids. Germline V gene data show CDR1 as MGHDK and CDR2 as SYGVNS. The J segment lost 5 bases and the V segment lost 6 bases, leaving 15 bases of the junction unmatched. The CDR3 DNA reads as TGTGCCAGCAGACCTCCGTCCACAGGGGGTGGCCGAAACACCATATATTTT. Amino acid sequence: CASRPPSTGGGRNTIYF.

The J gene is TRBJ2-7, the V gene TRBV9; 12 nucleotides line up with TRBD2. Germline CDR1 reads SGDLS; CDR2 reads YYNGEE. The ends lost 0 bases at V and 5 bases at J; junction bases unmatched: 6. CDR3 length equals 16 residues. CDR3 bases: TGTGCCAGCAGCGTAGGTGCTAGCGGGAGGGCCAACGAGCAGTACTTC. The encoded protein is CASSVGASGRANEQYF.

This clone was counted at least ten times. The rearrangement joins TRBV6-1 to TRBJ1-1; maybe TRBD1 (5 bases). V was cut by 2 bases and J by 4 bases, with 14 bases left in between. CDR1 MNHNS and CDR2 SASEGT come from the germline V gene. CDR3 length equals 15 residues. CDR3 protein: CASSERGDGSTEAFF. The CDR3 DNA reads TGTGCCAGCAGTGAACGGGGGGATGGGAGCACTGAAGCTTTCTTT.

The V and J genes are TRBV7-8 and TRBJ2-7; perhaps TRBD1 as D (6 bases). Germline CDR1 and CDR2: SGHVS and FQNEAQ. The CDR3 is 17 residues long. V lost 5 bases to trimming and J lost 8 bases, with 28 bases between them. The CDR3 region has the DNA TGTGCCAGCAGCGGACTCCGGGACAAATTGAAACAGGGAAAGCAGTACTTC. It encodes CASSGLRDKLKQGKQYF.

The chain is built from TRBV5-6 and TRBJ1-1, with TRBD1 identical over 9 bases. The V segment lost 0 bases and the J segment 5 bases; nucleotides outside the gene matches: 8. The germline V gene has CDR1 SGHDT and CDR2 YYEEEE. The CDR3 has 16 amino acids. In DNA form, the CDR3 reads TGTGCCAGCAGCTTGGCGGGACAGGGCGTGGGGACTGAAGCTTTCTTT. This gives the protein CASSLAGQGVGTEAFF.

The V call is TRBV7-3, the J call TRBJ2-3; 12 positions match TRBD2. The ends lost 5 bases at V and 4 bases at J; junction bases unmatched: 4. Germline assignment: CDR1 SGHTA and CDR2 FQGTGA. The length of the CDR3 is 15 residues. CDR3 sequence (DNA): TGTGCCAGCAGCAGGACTAGCGGGAAGTCAGATACGCAGTATTTT. This gives the protein CASSRTSGKSDTQYF.

This sequence joins TRBV10-2 and TRBJ2-2; D perhaps matches TRBD2 (6 bases). V was shortened by 6 bases and J by 0 bases, with 11 bases between the two germline ends. The CDR3 spans 15 residues. The V gene's germline CDR1 is WSHSY and CDR2 SAAADI. The CDR3: CASRNGTPNTGELFF. The CDR3 DNA reads as TGCGCCAGCAGGAACGGGACTCCGAACACCGGGGAGCTGTTTTTT.

The chain links TRBV7-6 to TRBJ2-2, with 9 nucleotides matching TRBD2. CDR1 is SGHVS, CDR2 FNYEAQ, per germline. The CDR3 extends over 16 amino acids. The J segment lost 7 bases and the V segment lost 0 bases, leaving 6 bases of the junction unmatched. The CDR3 loop reads CASSLAIAGVIGELFF. In DNA form, the CDR3 reads TGTGCCAGCAGCTTAGCCATAGCGGGAGTGATCGGGGAGCTGTTTTTT.

V and J are TRBV5-1 and TRBJ1-2; D is perhaps TRBD1 (5 bases). Germline V gives CDR1 SGHRS, CDR2 YFSETQ. V was shortened by 3 bases and J by 4 bases, with 7 bases between the two germline ends. This CDR3 spans 12 amino acids. The CDR3 reads CASSYDSYGYTF. CDR3 coding DNA: TGCGCCAGCAGCTACGACAGCTATGGCTACACCTTC.

The V gene is TRBV19, the J gene TRBJ2-1; the D is unclear. V was trimmed by 8 bases and J by 0 bases, leaving 11 bases between them. The CDR3 runs 14 residues. The germline gives CDR1 LNHDA, CDR2 SQIVND (reference sequence). The CDR3 bases are TGTGCCAGTGGAACGTCGGGCTCCTACAATGAGCAGTTCTTC. Its translation is CASGTSGSYNEQFF.

This chain links TRBV24-1 with TRBJ1-5; D is ambiguous. V dropped 8 bases and J dropped 5 bases, with 9 bases sitting between them. Germline V gene lookup returns CDR1 KGHDR and CDR2 SFDVKD. The CDR3 has 12 amino acids. CDR3 protein: CATNDGDQPQHF. CDR3 coding DNA: TGTGCCACCAATGACGGAGATCAGCCCCAGCATTTT.

The chain recombines TRBV5-6 with TRBJ2-5, with 11 positions matching TRBD2. The V and J ends lost 4 bases and 7 bases, in that order; junction bases with no gene match: 9. This CDR3 comprises 15 residues. Germline-derived CDR1 and CDR2 are SGHDT and YYEEEE. The CDR3 DNA follows: TGTGCCAGCAGCCCCGGGACTAGCGGCCCATGGACCCAGTACTTC. This sequence encodes CASSPGTSGPWTQYF.